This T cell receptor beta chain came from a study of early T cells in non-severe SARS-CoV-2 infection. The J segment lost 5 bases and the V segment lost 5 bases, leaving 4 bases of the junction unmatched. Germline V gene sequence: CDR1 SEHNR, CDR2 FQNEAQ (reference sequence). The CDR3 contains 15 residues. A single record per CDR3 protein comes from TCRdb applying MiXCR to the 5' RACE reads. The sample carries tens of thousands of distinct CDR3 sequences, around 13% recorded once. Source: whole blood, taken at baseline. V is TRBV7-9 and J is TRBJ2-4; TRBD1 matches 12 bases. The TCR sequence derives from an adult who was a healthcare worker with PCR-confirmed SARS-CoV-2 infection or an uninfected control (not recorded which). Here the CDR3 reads CASSTGTGGENIQYF. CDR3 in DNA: TGTGCCAGCAGCACAGGGACAGGGGGCGAAAACATTCAGTACTTC.